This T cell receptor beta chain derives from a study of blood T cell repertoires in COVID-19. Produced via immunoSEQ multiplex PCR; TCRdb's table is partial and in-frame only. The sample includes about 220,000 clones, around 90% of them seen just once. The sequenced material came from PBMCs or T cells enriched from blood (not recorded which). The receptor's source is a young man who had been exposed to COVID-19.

This CDR3 reads CSASDRGEKLFF. The CDR3 DNA is TGCAGCGCCTCGGACAGGGGGGAAAAACTGTTTTTT. The chain links TRBV29-1 to TRBJ1-4, with 10 bases that match TRBD1. Germline V CDR1 and CDR2: SQVTM, ANQGSEA. The V and J ends lost 7 bases and 8 bases, in that order; junction bases with no gene match: 4. CDR3 length: 12 residues.